The 24 T cell receptor beta chains below were found in one sample sequenced in a study of blood T cells in healthy people across ages. PCR was performed a second time for 7 to 11 cycles using a sample-barcoded 5' primer and a J-beta primer mix. TCRdb re-called the 5' RACE reads through MiXCR, storing one row per CDR3 protein. The sample contains 700,000 to 900,000 distinct CDR3 sequences, around 25% of which appear only once. These data also formed part of another study, on T cells of mothers and their children.

Sequences were obtained from blood. The receptors derive from a boy aged 10-17 years in good health.

This clonotype came up a few times. The rearrangement links TRBV5-1 to TRBJ1-3, with D possibly being TRBD1 (6 bases). Germline V gene sequence: CDR1 SGHRS, CDR2 YFSETQ. The CDR3 consists of 16 residues. Between the trimmed V and J ends, which lost 2 bases and 0 bases, there was a span of 12 bases. This CDR3 reads CASSLQGAGSGNTIYF. The CDR3 DNA follows: TGCGCCAGCAGCTTACAGGGAGCGGGCTCTGGAAACACCATATATTTT.

The chain employs TRBV6-6 and TRBJ1-4; D gene ambiguous. The CDR3 consists of 14 residues. Germline CDR1 reads MNHNY; CDR2 reads SVGAGI (reference sequence). The V end was cut by 2 bases, the J end by 6 bases, with 10 bases between. CDR3: CASSYKGRDEKLFF. The CDR3 bases are TGTGCCAGCAGTTACAAAGGGAGGGATGAAAAACTGTTTTTT.

This clonotype was found a few times. The V gene is TRBV28, the J gene TRBJ2-5, with TRBD2 matching over 10 bases. This CDR3 contains 16 residues. V was pared by 6 bases and J by 1 base, with 8 bases of the junction left unmatched. Germline CDR1 is MDHEN and CDR2 is SYDVKM. The CDR3 loop reads CASRPPSGGGQETQYF. CDR3 nucleotide sequence: TGTGCCAGCAGACCCCCGAGCGGGGGGGGCCAAGAGACCCAGTACTTC.

J is TRBJ1-5 and V is TRBV29-1; TRBD1 might be the D (6 bases). Per germline, CDR1 SQVTM and CDR2 ANQGSEA. CDR3 length equals 12 residues. Trimming left V 4 bases short and J 3 bases short, with 7 bases between. The CDR3 DNA sequence: TGCAGCGTTGGACAGGCCAATCAGCCCCAGCATTTT. Residues: CSVGQANQPQHF.

V usage is TRBV7-3 and J usage is TRBJ1-2; possibly TRBD1 for D (6 bases). Germline values: CDR1 SGHTA, CDR2 FQGTGA. V was trimmed by 2 bases and J by 8 bases, leaving 12 bases between them. The CDR3 sequence is 13 residues long. CDR3 in DNA: TGTGCCAGCAGCTTAGTGCAGGGGACCGGCTACACCTTC. Translation gives CASSLVQGTGYTF.

Details on this clonotype: An end of the junction does not agree with germline; a read error may underlie this. The J gene is TRBJ2-5, the V gene TRBV3-1, with no clear D. There are 12 residues in the CDR3. Germline CDR1 reads LGHDT; CDR2 reads YNNKEL (reference sequence). The CDR3 here is CASGQSLSTQYF. CDR3 in DNA: TGTGCCAGCGGCCAATCCTTATCTACCCAGTACTTC.

This sequence joins TRBV20-1 and TRBJ1-1; D uncertain. The V end was cut by 6 bases, the J end by 1 base, with 9 bases between. The CDR3 runs 12 residues. CDR1 is DFQATT and CDR2 is SNEGSKA in the germline V gene (reference sequence). The DNA of the CDR3 is TGCAGTGCCAATTTGGGGAACACTGAAGCTTTCTTT. Encoded protein: CSANLGNTEAFF.

The chain combines TRBV5-1 with TRBJ1-2; D unclear. Trimming stripped 0 bases from V and 2 bases from J, with 14 bases between. The V gene's germline CDR1 is SGHRS and CDR2 YFSETQ. The CDR3 extends over 16 amino acids. The CDR3, as DNA: TGCGCCAGCAGCTTGGTCTCAGGACGCAGGAACTATGGCTACACCTTC. It encodes CASSLVSGRRNYGYTF.

This clonotype came up a few times. The V gene is TRBV5-1, the J gene TRBJ2-5; TRBD2 might be the D (5 bases). CDR3 length equals 16 residues. In germline, CDR1 is SGHRS, CDR2 YFSETQ. Between the trimmed V and J ends, which lost 0 bases and 4 bases, there was a span of 16 bases. The CDR3 sequence is CASSLDTGPRGETQYF. The CDR3 DNA follows: TGCGCCAGCAGCTTGGATACCGGACCCCGGGGAGAGACCCAGTACTTC.

The chain couples TRBV29-1 to TRBJ2-3; D may be TRBD1 or TRBD2 (5 bases each). Germline assignment: CDR1 SQVTM and CDR2 ANQGSEA. CDR3 length equals 14 residues. Between the trimmed V and J ends, which lost 8 bases and 0 bases, there was a span of 15 bases. CDR3 DNA: TGCAGCTCCGAGGGACGTTATAGCACAGATACGCAGTATTTT. It translates to CSSEGRYSTDTQYF.

This clonotype was seen only a few times. The rearrangement joins TRBV4-1 to TRBJ1-4; 11 bases agree with TRBD1. Germline trimming cut 5 bases from V and 6 bases from J; bases unmatched to any gene: 5. Per germline, CDR1 MGHRA and CDR2 YSYEKL. The CDR3 is made up of 15 amino acids. CDR3 amino acids: CASSRGQGADEKLFF. CDR3 bases: TGCGCCAGCAGCAGAGGACAGGGGGCGGATGAAAAACTGTTTTTT.

The J gene is TRBJ2-5, the V gene TRBV7-7, with 10 bases fitting TRBD2. There are 15 residues in the CDR3. The germline V gene has CDR1 SSHAT and CDR2 FNYEAQ (reference sequence). J lost 4 bases, V lost 5 bases, and 7 bases had no gene match. For the CDR3, the DNA is TGTGCCAGCAGCGCAAGCGGGGGGGCCGGAGAGACCCAGTACTTC. It encodes CASSASGGAGETQYF. Full variable domain (remainder filled in from reference TRBV7-7 and TRBJ2-5): GAGVSQSPRYKVTKRGQDVTLRCDPISSHATLYWYQQALGQGPEFLTYFNYEAQPDKSGLPSDRFSAERPEGSISTLTIQRTEQRDSAMYRCASSASGGAGETQYFGPGTRLLVL.

The chain joins TRBV27 to TRBJ2-5; 7 bases agree with TRBD1. The J segment lost 4 bases and the V segment lost 0 bases, leaving 5 bases of the junction unmatched. The CDR3 spans 15 residues. Germline V gives CDR1 MNHEY, CDR2 SMNVEV (reference sequence). The CDR3 DNA follows: TGTGCCAGCAGTTTATCACCGACAGGGAGAGAGACCCAGTACTTC. It codes for CASSLSPTGRETQYF.

This clonotype has a handful of counts. This chain joins TRBV27 and TRBJ2-1, with D unclear. Per the germline V gene, CDR1 is MNHEY and CDR2 is SMNVEV (reference sequence). The CDR3 has 13 amino acids. With 7 bases removed from V and 2 bases from J, the gap between germline ends came to 9 bases. DNA of the CDR3: TGTGCCAGCACCCGAGAGGCCTACAATGAGCAGTTCTTC. Residues: CASTREAYNEQFF.

The DNA for the CDR3 is TGCGCCAGCAGCCCCCACCGGGAGGGGTACGGCTACACCTTC. Encoded protein: CASSPHREGYGYTF. The chain employs TRBV5-1 and TRBJ1-2, with D tentatively TRBD1 (5 bases). Germline V gene sequence: CDR1 SGHRS, CDR2 YFSETQ. The V end lost 4 bases, the J end lost 8 bases, and 18 bases lay between the germline ends. This CDR3 has 14 amino acids.

This clonotype was seen more than once but under ten times. The V and J genes are TRBV4-1 and TRBJ2-7; D ambiguous. Trimming shortened V by 0 bases and J by 0 bases, and 9 bases separated the two germline ends. CDR1 and CDR2 from the germline V gene are MGHRA and YSYEKL. The CDR3 spans 15 residues. The CDR3 DNA is TGCGCCAGCAGCCAAGACGCTTACACCTCCTACGAGCAGTACTTC. Its protein product is CASSQDAYTSYEQYF.

The genes are TRBV7-2 and TRBJ2-1; 8 positions match TRBD2. CDR3 length: 18 residues. V trimming: 5 bases; J trimming: 4 bases; junction bases outside the gene matches: 16. Germline CDR1 and CDR2: SGHTA and FQGNSA. CDR3 sequence reads: CASSQTNGGAILYNEQFF. DNA for the CDR3: TGTGCCAGCAGCCAAACTAACGGGGGGGCCATTCTGTACAATGAGCAGTTCTTC.

The chain employs TRBV7-9 and TRBJ2-5; 9 bases map to TRBD2. The J call may be incorrect, as the DNA end agrees better with TRBJ2-1. Germline loops: CDR1 SEHNR, CDR2 FQNEAQ (reference sequence). CDR3 length equals 15 residues. CDR3 in amino acids: CASSPQAGGRNEQFF. The CDR3 region has the DNA TGTGCCAGCAGCCCGCAAGCGGGGGGCAGGAATGAGCAGTTCTTC.

This clonotype has more than one count but fewer than ten. J is TRBJ1-6 and V is TRBV12-3 or TRBV12-4; D not certain. The CDR3 has 15 residues. V lost 1 base and J lost 3, with 7 bases in between. Here the CDR3 DNA reads TGTGCCAGCAGTTTAGGGTGGATCTATAATTCACCCCTCCACTTT. Translated, it gives CASSLGWIYNSPLHF.

The chain links TRBV20-1 to TRBJ2-5; 9 nucleotides line up with TRBD2. The closer fit of TRBJ2-1 to the DNA end suggests the J call may be wrong. The CDR3 is made up of 14 amino acids. Germline V gene lookup returns CDR1 DFQATT and CDR2 SNEGSKA (reference sequence). The CDR3, as DNA: TGCAGTGCTTCGGCGGGGGGGGCGGACAATGAGCAGTTCTTC. As protein: CSASAGGADNEQFF.

Details on this clonotype: No conserved phenylalanine or tryptophan is present at the end of the CDR3, so a read error is the likely explanation. V is TRBV5-5 and J is TRBJ1-6, with D unresolved. V was shortened by 4 bases and J by 5 bases, with 16 bases between the two germline ends. The V gene's germline CDR1 is SGHKS and CDR2 YYEKEE (reference sequence). This CDR3 comprises 16 residues. CDR3 amino acids: CASSLTGRENNSPLHL. CDR3 DNA sequence: TGTGCCAGCAGCCTAACCGGTCGGGAAAATAATTCACCCCTCCACCTT.

The chain combines TRBV9 with TRBJ2-1; the match to TRBD2 covers 7 bases. The J call is uncertain, as TRBJ2-5 better fits the DNA end. The CDR3 sequence is 13 residues long. The germline V gene has CDR1 SGDLS and CDR2 YYNGEE. The CDR3 protein is CASSVTPGGTQYF. The CDR3 DNA is TGTGCCAGCAGCGTCACCCCGGGGGGGACCCAGTACTTC.

V usage is TRBV30 and J usage is TRBJ1-2, with 8 nucleotides matching TRBD1. The germline V gene has CDR1 GTSNPN and CDR2 SVGIG (reference sequence). With 5 bases clipped from V and 8 bases from J, the junction kept 10 bases outside the gene matches. CDR3 length: 13 residues. Here the CDR3 reads CAWGRDRPRGYTF. The CDR3 DNA reads TGTGCCTGGGGCCGGGACAGGCCCCGGGGCTACACCTTC.

This clonotype was recorded a few times. The genes are TRBV12-3 or TRBV12-4 and TRBJ2-7; 7 positions match TRBD1. V shed 3 bases, J shed 2 bases, and the junction held 7 bases outside the gene matches. The CDR3 spans 15 residues. CDR3 nucleotide sequence: TGTGCCAGCAGTTTGGACAGGACGGTGGCCTACGAGCAGTACTTC. Amino acid sequence: CASSLDRTVAYEQYF.